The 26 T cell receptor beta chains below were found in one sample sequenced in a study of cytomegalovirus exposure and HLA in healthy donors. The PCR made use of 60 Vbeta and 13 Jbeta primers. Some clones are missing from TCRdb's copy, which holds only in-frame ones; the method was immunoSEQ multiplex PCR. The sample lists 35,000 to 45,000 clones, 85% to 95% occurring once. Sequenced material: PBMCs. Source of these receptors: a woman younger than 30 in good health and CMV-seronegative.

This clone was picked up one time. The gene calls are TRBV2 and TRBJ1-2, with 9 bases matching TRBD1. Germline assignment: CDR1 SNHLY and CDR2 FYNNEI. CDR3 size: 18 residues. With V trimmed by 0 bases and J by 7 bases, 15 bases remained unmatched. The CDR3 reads CASSEAWTGAERRGGYTF. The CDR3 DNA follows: TGTGCCAGCAGTGAAGCGTGGACAGGGGCGGAGCGGCGGGGTGGCTACACCTTC.

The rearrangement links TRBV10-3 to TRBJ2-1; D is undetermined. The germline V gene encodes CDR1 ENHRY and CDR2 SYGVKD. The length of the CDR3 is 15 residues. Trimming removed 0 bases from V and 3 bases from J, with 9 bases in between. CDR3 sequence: CAISESQQHYNEQFF. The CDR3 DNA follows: TGTGCCATCAGTGAGTCTCAACAACACTACAATGAGCAGTTCTTC.

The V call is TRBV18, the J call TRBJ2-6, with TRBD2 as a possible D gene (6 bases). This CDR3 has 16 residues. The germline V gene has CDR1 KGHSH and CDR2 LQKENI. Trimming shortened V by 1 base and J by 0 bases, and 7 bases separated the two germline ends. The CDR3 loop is CASSPLAVSGANVLTF. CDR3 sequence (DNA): TGTGCCAGCTCACCACTAGCGGTCTCTGGGGCCAACGTCCTGACTTTC.

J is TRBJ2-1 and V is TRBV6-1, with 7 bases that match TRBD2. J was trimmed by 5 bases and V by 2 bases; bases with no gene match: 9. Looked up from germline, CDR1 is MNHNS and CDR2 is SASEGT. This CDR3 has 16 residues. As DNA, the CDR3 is TGTGCCAGCAGTGAATACCAGGGTAGCGGGCACAATGAGCAGTTCTTC. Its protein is CASSEYQGSGHNEQFF.

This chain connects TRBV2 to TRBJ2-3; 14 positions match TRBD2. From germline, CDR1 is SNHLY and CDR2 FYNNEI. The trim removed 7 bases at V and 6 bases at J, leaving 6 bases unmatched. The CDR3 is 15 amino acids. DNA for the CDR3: TGTGCCAGCATCCCGGGACTAGCGGGAGCCGATACGCAGTATTTT. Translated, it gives CASIPGLAGADTQYF.

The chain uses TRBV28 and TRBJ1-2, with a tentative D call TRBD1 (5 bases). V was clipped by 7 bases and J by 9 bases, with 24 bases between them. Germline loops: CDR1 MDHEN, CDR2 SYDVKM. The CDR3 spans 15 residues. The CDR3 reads CASTGGMTVGLSYTF. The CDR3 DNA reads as TGTGCCAGCACCGGGGGTATGACAGTGGGGTTGAGCTACACCTTC.

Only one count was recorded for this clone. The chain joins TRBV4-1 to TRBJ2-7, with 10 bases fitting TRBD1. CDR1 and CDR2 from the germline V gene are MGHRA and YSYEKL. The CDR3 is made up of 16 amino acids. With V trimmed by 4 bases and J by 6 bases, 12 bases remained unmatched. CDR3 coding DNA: TGCGCCAGCAGCCGAGCCACCGGGACAGGGGAGTCCGAGCAGTACTTC. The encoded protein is CASSRATGTGESEQYF.

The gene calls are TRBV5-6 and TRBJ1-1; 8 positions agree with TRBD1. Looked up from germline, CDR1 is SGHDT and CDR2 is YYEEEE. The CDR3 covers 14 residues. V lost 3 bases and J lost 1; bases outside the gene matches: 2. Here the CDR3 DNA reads TGTGCCAGCAGCTACGGACAGGGGAACACTGAAGCTTTCTTT. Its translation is CASSYGQGNTEAFF.

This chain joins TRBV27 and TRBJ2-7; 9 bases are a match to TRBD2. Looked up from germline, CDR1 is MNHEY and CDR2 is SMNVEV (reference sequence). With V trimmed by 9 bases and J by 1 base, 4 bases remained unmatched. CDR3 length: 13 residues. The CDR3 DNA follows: TGTGCCAGTACGACTAGCGGATCCTACGAGCAGTACTTC. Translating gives CASTTSGSYEQYF.

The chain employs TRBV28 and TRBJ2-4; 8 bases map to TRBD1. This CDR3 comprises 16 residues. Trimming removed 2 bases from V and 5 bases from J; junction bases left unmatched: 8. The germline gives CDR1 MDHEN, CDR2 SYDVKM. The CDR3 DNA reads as TGTGCCAGCAGTTTACCCGGGGCAGGGGGCCAAAACATTCAGTACTTC. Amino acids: CASSLPGAGGQNIQYF.

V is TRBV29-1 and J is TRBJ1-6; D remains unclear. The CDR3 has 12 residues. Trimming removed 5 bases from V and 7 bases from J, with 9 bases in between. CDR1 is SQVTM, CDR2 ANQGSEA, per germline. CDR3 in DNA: TGCAGCGTTCTAGACGGGAATTCACCCCTCCACTTT. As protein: CSVLDGNSPLHF.

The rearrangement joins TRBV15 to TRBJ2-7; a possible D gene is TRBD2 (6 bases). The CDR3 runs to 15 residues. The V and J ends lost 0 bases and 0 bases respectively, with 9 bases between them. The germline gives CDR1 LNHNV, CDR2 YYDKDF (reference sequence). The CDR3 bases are TGTGCCACCAGCAGAGATCGCGGGACCTCCTACGAGCAGTACTTC. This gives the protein CATSRDRGTSYEQYF. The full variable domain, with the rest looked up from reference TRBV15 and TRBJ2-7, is DAMVIQNPRYQVTQFGKPVTLSCSQTLNHNVMYWYQQKSSQAPKLLFHYYDKDFNNEADTPDNFQSRRPNTSFCFLDIRSPGLGDTAMYLCATSRDRGTSYEQYFGPGTRLTVT.

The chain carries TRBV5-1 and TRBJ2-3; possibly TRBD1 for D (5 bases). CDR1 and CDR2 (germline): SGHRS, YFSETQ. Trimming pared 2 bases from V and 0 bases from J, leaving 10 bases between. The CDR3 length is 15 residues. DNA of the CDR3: TGCGCCAGCAGCTTCAGGGCGACTAGCACAGATACGCAGTATTTT. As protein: CASSFRATSTDTQYF.

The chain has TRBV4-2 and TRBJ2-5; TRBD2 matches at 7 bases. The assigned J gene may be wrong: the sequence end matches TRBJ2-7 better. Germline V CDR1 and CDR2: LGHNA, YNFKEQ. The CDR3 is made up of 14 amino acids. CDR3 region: CASSQGGGSYEQYF. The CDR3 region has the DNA TGTGCCAGCAGCCAAGGGGGGGGGAGCTACGAGCAGTACTTC.

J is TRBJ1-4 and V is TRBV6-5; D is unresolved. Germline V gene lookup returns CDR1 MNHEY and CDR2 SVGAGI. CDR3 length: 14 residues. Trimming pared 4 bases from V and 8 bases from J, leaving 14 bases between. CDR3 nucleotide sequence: TGTGCCAGCAGTTTGGAGGGTATCGGCGAAAAACTGTTTTTT. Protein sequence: CASSLEGIGEKLFF.

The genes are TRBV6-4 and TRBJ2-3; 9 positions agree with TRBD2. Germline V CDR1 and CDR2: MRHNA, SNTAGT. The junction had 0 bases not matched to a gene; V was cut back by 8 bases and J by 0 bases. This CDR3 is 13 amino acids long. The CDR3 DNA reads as TGTGCCAGCGCGGGAGGGAGCACAGATACGCAGTATTTT. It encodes CASAGGSTDTQYF.

In DNA, the CDR3 is TGTGCCAGTATCCAGGGACTAGCGGGATCAGATACGCAGTATTTT. This encodes CASIQGLAGSDTQYF. The rearrangement uses TRBV6-1 and TRBJ2-3, with 13 bases aligning to TRBD2. With V trimmed by 9 bases and J by 4 bases, 7 bases remained unmatched. The V gene's germline CDR1 is MNHNS and CDR2 SASEGT. The CDR3 is 15 amino acids.

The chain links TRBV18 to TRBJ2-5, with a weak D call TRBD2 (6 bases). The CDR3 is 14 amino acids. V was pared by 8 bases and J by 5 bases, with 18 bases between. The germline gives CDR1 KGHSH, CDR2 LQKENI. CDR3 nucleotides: TGTGCCAGCACCCAGGGACTTTTAGGGGAGACCCAGTACTTC. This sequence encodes CASTQGLLGETQYF.

The CDR3 DNA sequence: TGCGCCAGCAGCCCAGGACAGCGGACTGAAGCTTTCTTT. The encoded protein is CASSPGQRTEAFF. The chain combines TRBV5-1 with TRBJ1-1; tentatively, D is TRBD1 (6 bases). The CDR3 consists of 13 residues. The germline CDR1 and CDR2 sequences are SGHRS and YFSETQ. Deletions cut 4 bases from V and 5 bases from J, with 12 bases between.

The CDR3 sequence: CASSESGGITQYF. The CDR3 region has the DNA TGTGCCAGCAGTGAAAGCGGGGGTATTACGCAGTATTTT. The V call is TRBV2, the J call TRBJ2-3; 8 nucleotides match TRBD2. The CDR3 sequence is 13 residues long. Germline V gives CDR1 SNHLY, CDR2 FYNNEI. J gave up 8 bases and V 2 bases, and 3 bases lay outside the gene matches. Based on the CDR3 plus reference TRBV2 and TRBJ2-3, the full variable domain is EPEVTQTPSHQVTQMGQEVILRCVPISNHLYFYWYRQILGQKVEFLVSFYNNEISEKSEIFDDQFSVERPDGSNFTLKIRSTKLEDSAMYFCASSESGGITQYFGPGTRLTVL.

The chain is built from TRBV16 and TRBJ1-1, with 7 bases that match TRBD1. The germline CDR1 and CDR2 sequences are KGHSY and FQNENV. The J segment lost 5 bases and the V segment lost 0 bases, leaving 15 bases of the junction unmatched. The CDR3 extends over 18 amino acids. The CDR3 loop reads CASSQSGVRGRGTTEAFF. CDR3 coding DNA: TGTGCCAGCAGCCAATCGGGGGTGAGGGGGCGAGGTACGACTGAAGCTTTCTTT.

DNA for the CDR3: TGCGCCAGCAGCCAAGAAATGCGGAACAATGAGCAGTTCTTC. Its protein product is CASSQEMRNNEQFF. The V gene is TRBV4-1, the J gene TRBJ2-1; D is undetermined. CDR1 is MGHRA and CDR2 is YSYEKL in the germline V gene. The CDR3 loop spans 14 amino acids. With 0 bases removed from V and 5 bases from J, the gap between germline ends came to 8 bases.

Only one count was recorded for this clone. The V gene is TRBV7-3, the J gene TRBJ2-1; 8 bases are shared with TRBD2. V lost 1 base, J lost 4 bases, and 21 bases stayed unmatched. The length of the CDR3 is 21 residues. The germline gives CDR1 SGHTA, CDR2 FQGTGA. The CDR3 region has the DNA TGTGCCAGCAGCTTAAGGGCGCTGACGGGAGGGCCCTGGGAAACTTACAATGAGCAGTTCTTC. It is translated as CASSLRALTGGPWETYNEQFF.

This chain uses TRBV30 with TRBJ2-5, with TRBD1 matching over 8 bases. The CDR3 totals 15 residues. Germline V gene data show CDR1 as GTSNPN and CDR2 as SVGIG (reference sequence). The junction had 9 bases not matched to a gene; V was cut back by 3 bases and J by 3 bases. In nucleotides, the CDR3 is TGTGCCTGGAGCAGCAGGACAGGGTGGAAAGAGACCCAGTACTTC. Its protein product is CAWSSRTGWKETQYF.

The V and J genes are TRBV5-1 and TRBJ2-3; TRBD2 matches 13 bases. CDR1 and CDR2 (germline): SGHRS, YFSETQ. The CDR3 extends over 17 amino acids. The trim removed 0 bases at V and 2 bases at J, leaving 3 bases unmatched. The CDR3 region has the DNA TGCGCCAGCAGCTTGGGGGGGACTAGCGGGAACACAGATACGCAGTATTTT. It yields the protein CASSLGGTSGNTDTQYF.

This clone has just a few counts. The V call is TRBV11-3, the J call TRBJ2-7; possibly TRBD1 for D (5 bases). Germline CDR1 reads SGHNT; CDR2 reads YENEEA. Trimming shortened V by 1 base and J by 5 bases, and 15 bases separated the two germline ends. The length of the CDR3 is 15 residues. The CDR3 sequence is CASSLGRETFHEQYF. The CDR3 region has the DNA TGTGCCAGCAGCTTAGGCAGGGAAACCTTCCACGAGCAGTACTTC.